This entry describes one T cell receptor beta chain. No antigen is known for it. The sample is drawn from a study of long-term antiretroviral therapy in people with HIV. At survey level, the immunoSEQ assay was run in its v3.0 version. Sequenced by immunoSEQ multiplex PCR; TCRdb stores in-frame clones only, minus some. Of around 25,000 clones in the sample, 95% were seen once. Study observations and caveats: Among HIV repertoires, CDR3 length ranges were narrower than those of controls.

The source was unsorted PBMCs, collected roughly 5 years after starting antiretroviral therapy. This receptor was obtained from a woman between 50 and 59 years old with HIV.

The CDR3 nucleotides read TGTGCCACCAGCAGAGATAGGCAGTCCAACTATGGCTACACCTTC. This gives the protein CATSRDRQSNYGYTF. The genes are TRBV15 and TRBJ1-2; D gene ambiguous. Trimming removed 0 bases at V and 2 bases at J, with 10 bases between. Germline CDR1 is LNHNV and CDR2 is YYDKDF (reference sequence). The CDR3 spans 15 residues.